This T cell receptor (beta chain) was sequenced in a study of cytomegalovirus exposure and HLA in healthy donors. The wider study: Of roughly 400 genotyped donors, around 86% grouped in the Caucasian-associated ancestry cluster. Whole-study results and caveats: A likely sequencing artifact accounted for one observed cluster of highly shared sequence variants. It was 160 or so TCR beta chains that were listed as cytomegalovirus-associated. A few CMV-associated chains were confirmed in vitro to be specific for CMV antigens.

The CDR3 spans 15 residues. Trimming shortened V by 3 bases and J by 0 bases, and 10 bases separated the two germline ends. CDR1 is MNHNY and CDR2 is SVGAGI in the germline V gene (reference sequence). A word on this clone: The antigen is undetermined.

Researchers ran the PCR with 60 Vbeta and 13 Jbeta primers. Generated by immunoSEQ multiplex PCR, the TCRdb table keeps only in-frame clones and is missing some. This table has about 140,000 clones, roughly 81% appearing once. The TCR originated in a female donor in good health and CMV-seronegative. This chain connects TRBV6-6 to TRBJ2-3; maybe TRBD1 (5 bases). Sequenced: PBMCs. CDR3 sequence: CASSYDSHSTDTQYF. The CDR3 DNA reads TGTGCCAGCAGTTATGACAGCCATAGCACAGATACGCAGTATTTT.